These 30 T cell receptor beta chains share one sample of origin, sequenced in a study of response to subunit inactivated influenza vaccine. TCRdb reprocessed the RT-PCR reads via MiXCR and lists one record per CDR3 protein. This table has under 550,000 distinct CDR3 sequences, approximately 7.7% appearing once. Sequenced material: PBMCs from blood, taken roughly 24 months after vaccination. The receptors shown here come from a man aged 50 to 69 who received an inactivated influenza vaccine.

The chain employs TRBV24-1 and TRBJ2-7; D may be TRBD2 (5 bases). The V gene lost 9 bases and the J gene lost 3 bases, with 8 bases spanning the gap. This CDR3 region has 11 residues. CDR1 and CDR2 from the germline V gene are KGHDR and SFDVKD. CDR3 region: CATGELYEQYF. DNA for the CDR3: TGTGCCACCGGGGAGCTCTACGAGCAGTACTTC.

There are many counts of this clonotype. The V call is TRBV10-3, the J call TRBJ2-1; 11 bases align to TRBD1. The CDR3 totals 14 residues. Germline trimming cut 6 bases from V and 9 bases from J; bases unmatched to any gene: 7. In germline, CDR1 is ENHRY, CDR2 SYGVKD. The CDR3 spells CAIRRDRGLGEQFF. DNA of the CDR3: TGTGCCATCAGACGGGACAGGGGGTTGGGTGAGCAGTTCTTC.

This clonotype came up a few times. The V call is TRBV10-3, the J call TRBJ2-3, with 8 nucleotides matching TRBD2. The germline V gene encodes CDR1 ENHRY and CDR2 SYGVKD. V gave up 2 bases and J gave up 4 bases; unmatched junction bases: 8. The CDR3 is 16 residues long. CDR3 loop: CAISEGGLELADTQYF. DNA of the CDR3: TGTGCCATCAGTGAGGGGGGACTAGAGCTGGCAGATACGCAGTATTTT.

This clonotype was counted many times. The V and J genes are TRBV7-2 and TRBJ1-1, with D unclear. This CDR3 region has 11 residues. Between the trimmed V and J ends, which lost 3 bases and 11 bases, there was a span of 10 bases. Germline CDR1 SGHTA, CDR2 FQGNSA. CDR3: CASSFSGFAFF. Here the CDR3 DNA reads TGTGCCAGCAGCTTTTCTGGATTCGCTTTCTTT.

This clonotype occurred a few times. The chain joins TRBV18 to TRBJ2-2, with D uncertain. The CDR3 runs 16 residues. From germline, CDR1 is KGHSH and CDR2 LQKENI. Trimming stripped 2 bases from V and 1 base from J, with 11 bases between. The CDR3 DNA reads TGTGCCAGCTCACCAGTCCGGGTCGGGAACACCGGGGAGCTGTTTTTT. It is translated as CASSPVRVGNTGELFF.

V and J are TRBV10-3 and TRBJ2-6; TRBD1 aligns across 8 bases. Germline values: CDR1 ENHRY, CDR2 SYGVKD. This CDR3 comprises 17 residues. V lost 2 bases and J lost 2; bases outside the gene matches: 5. CDR3 amino acids: CAISEGQGFTGANVLTF. CDR3 nucleotide sequence: TGTGCCATCAGTGAGGGACAGGGATTCACTGGGGCCAACGTCCTGACTTTC.

The table lists this clonotype with a few counts. The V call is TRBV5-1, the J call TRBJ1-2; 9 bases are a match to TRBD1. CDR1 SGHRS and CDR2 YFSETQ come from the germline V gene. This CDR3 spans 12 amino acids. Trimming removed 3 bases from V and 7 bases from J; junction bases left unmatched: 1. In nucleotides, the CDR3 is TGCGCCAGCAGCTCGGACAGGGGTGGCTACACCTTC. Translated, it gives CASSSDRGGYTF.

This clonotype was counted ten times or more. The chain is built from TRBV5-1 and TRBJ1-2; 8 positions match TRBD1. This CDR3 comprises 15 residues. Trimming took 3 bases from V and 0 from J; bases not matched to a gene: 4. Germline CDR1 SGHRS, CDR2 YFSETQ. The DNA of the CDR3 is TGCGCCAGCAGCTGGGGGACAGGCCCTAACTATGGCTACACCTTC. Translation gives CASSWGTGPNYGYTF.

This clonotype was observed a few times. This chain connects TRBV12-3 or TRBV12-4 to TRBJ2-5, with unresolved D. Deletions cut 3 bases from V and 2 bases from J, with 7 bases between. CDR3 length: 13 amino acids. In DNA, the CDR3 is TGTGCCAGCAGTTTGATACGGCAAGAGACCCAGTACTTC. This translates into CASSLIRQETQYF.

In this sample, this clonotype turned up a few times. This rearrangement joins TRBV5-6 to TRBJ2-2; 7 nucleotides agree with TRBD1. The V and J ends lost 4 bases and 6 bases, in that order; junction bases with no gene match: 6. The germline V gene has CDR1 SGHDT and CDR2 YYEEEE. The length of the CDR3 is 14 residues. This CDR3 is CASSQIQGAGELFF. CDR3 nucleotides: TGTGCCAGCAGCCAAATCCAGGGGGCCGGGGAGCTGTTTTTT.

There are a few counts of this clonotype. This rearrangement joins TRBV7-8 to TRBJ2-7, with 8 positions matching TRBD1. V lost 7 bases and J lost 2; bases outside the gene matches: 10. This CDR3 has 15 amino acids. Per germline, CDR1 SGHVS and CDR2 FQNEAQ. The CDR3 sequence is CASTPGGRGPYEQYF. CDR3 DNA: TGTGCCAGCACCCCTGGGGGCAGGGGGCCCTACGAGCAGTACTTC.

The table lists this clonotype with many counts. This sequence joins TRBV6-2 or TRBV6-3 and TRBJ2-2, with D perhaps matching TRBD2 (6 bases). Germline CDR1 and CDR2: MNHEY and SVGEGT. CDR3 length: 15 residues. The V end lost 6 bases, the J end lost 5 bases, and 16 bases lay between the germline ends. The CDR3 nucleotides read TGTGCCAGCAGAAAATCGCTAGCGCAGACCGGGGAGCTGTTTTTT. It is translated as CASRKSLAQTGELFF.

This chain links TRBV5-5 with TRBJ1-5; unclear D gene. Germline loops: CDR1 SGHKS, CDR2 YYEKEE (reference sequence). The V end lost 4 bases, the J end lost 6 bases, and 17 bases lay between the germline ends. This CDR3 has 15 residues. CDR3 coding DNA: TGTGCCAGCAGCACGGCGTTGGTTCTCGGTCAGCCCCAGCATTTT. It encodes CASSTALVLGQPQHF. The full variable domain, in which reference TRBV5-5 and TRBJ1-5 provide the parts outside the CDR3, is DAGVTQSPTHLIKTRGQQVTLRCSPISGHKSVSWYQQVLGQGPQFIFQYYEKEERGRGNFPDRFSARQFPNYSSELNVNALLLGDSALYLCASSTALVLGQPQHFGDGTRLSIL.

This clonotype came up many times. The V gene is TRBV28, the J gene TRBJ1-2, with D hard to call. V dropped 3 bases and J dropped 2 bases, with 7 bases sitting between them. The CDR3 loop spans 13 amino acids. Germline V CDR1 and CDR2: MDHEN, SYDVKM. CDR3 sequence (DNA): TGTGCCAGCAGTTTTCGGGAAAACTATGGCTACACCTTC. Translated, it gives CASSFRENYGYTF.

This clonotype has only a few counts. This chain links TRBV23-1 with TRBJ1-5; 7 positions agree with TRBD1. TRBV23-1 is assigned to the ORF class and has an uncertain function. The CDR3 totals 16 residues. V lost 4 bases and J lost 1; bases outside the gene matches: 7. CDR3 sequence reads: CASSPPGGKSNQPQHF. The CDR3 nucleotides read TGCGCCAGCAGTCCCCCAGGGGGTAAAAGCAATCAGCCCCAGCATTTT.

This clonotype has a count of ten or more. This chain uses TRBV12-3 or TRBV12-4 with TRBJ2-1; D ambiguous. V shed 6 bases and J shed 3 bases, with 6 bases lying between them. This CDR3 has 12 amino acids. The CDR3 DNA follows: TGTGCCAGCAGGGACGGCTACAATGAGCAGTTCTTC. It codes for CASRDGYNEQFF.

This chain connects TRBV11-2 to TRBJ2-6; TRBD1 matches at 10 bases. V dropped 1 base and J dropped 0; count of bases not matched to a gene: 9. CDR3 size: 20 residues. In germline, CDR1 is SGHAT, CDR2 FQNNGV. Written as DNA, the CDR3 is TGTGCCAGCAGCTTAGTAGGGACAGGGGCCGACCTCTCTGGGGCCAACGTCCTGACTTTC. Translating gives CASSLVGTGADLSGANVLTF.

This clonotype showed up many times. The V call is TRBV12-3 or TRBV12-4, the J call TRBJ1-3, with D uncertain. Trimming removed 7 bases at V and 0 bases at J, with 16 bases between. This CDR3 contains 16 residues. The CDR3 region has the DNA TGTGCCAGCACTCTCGGCTTGGGCTCCTCTGGAAACACCATATATTTT. Translated: CASTLGLGSSGNTIYF.

V usage is TRBV6-1 and J usage is TRBJ1-5; D may be TRBD1 (5 bases). From germline, CDR1 is MNHNS and CDR2 SASEGT. The ends were cut back, 6 bases at V and 0 bases at J, with 12 bases in the middle. The CDR3 loop spans 15 amino acids. CDR3 protein: CASSSGPSSNQPQHF. The CDR3 region has the DNA TGTGCCAGCAGCTCGGGACCGTCTAGCAATCAGCCCCAGCATTTT.

In its sample, this clonotype was seen many times. The rearrangement links TRBV7-2 to TRBJ1-2; tentatively, D is TRBD1 (6 bases). Trimming removed 5 bases from V and 5 bases from J, with 12 bases in between. Germline CDR1 is SGHTA and CDR2 is FQGNSA. The CDR3 is 13 residues long. The CDR3 DNA reads TGTGCCAGCAGCCCTGGACAGATTTATGGCTACACCTTC. It yields the protein CASSPGQIYGYTF.

V and J are TRBV7-3 and TRBJ2-3; the match to TRBD2 covers 7 bases. J lost 7 bases, V lost 0 bases, and 7 bases had no gene match. The CDR3 runs to 15 residues. Germline values: CDR1 SGHTA, CDR2 FQGTGA. In DNA form, the CDR3 reads TGTGCCAGCAGCTTAACGGGAGGGCCGGCACATACGCAGTATTTT. The encoded protein is CASSLTGGPAHTQYF.

The rearrangement joins TRBV3-1 to TRBJ1-4; D is perhaps TRBD1 (6 bases). Germline-derived CDR1 and CDR2 are LGHDT and YNNKEL (reference sequence). CDR3 length equals 16 residues. V shed 4 bases and J shed 6 bases, with 18 bases lying between them. The CDR3 is CASSPTGTPFYEKLFF. CDR3 coding DNA: TGTGCCAGCAGCCCAACAGGGACACCTTTTTATGAAAAACTGTTTTTT.

The chain employs TRBV5-1 and TRBJ2-3; a possible D gene is TRBD2 (5 bases). Trimming removed 4 bases at V and 3 bases at J, with 12 bases between. The V gene's germline CDR1 is SGHRS and CDR2 YFSETQ. The CDR3 spans 14 residues. In DNA form, the CDR3 reads TGCGCCAGCAGCCATGAGGGCGGGACAGATACGCAGTATTTT. Protein product: CASSHEGGTDTQYF. The full variable domain, with the rest looked up from reference TRBV5-1 and TRBJ2-3, is KAGVTQTPRYLIKTRGQQVTLSCSPISGHRSVSWYQQTPGQGLQFLFEYFSETQRNKGNFPGRFSGRQFSNSRSEMNVSTLELGDSALYLCASSHEGGTDTQYFGPGTRLTVL.

The V and J genes are TRBV30 and TRBJ1-1, with D perhaps TRBD1 (5 bases). Germline V gene sequence: CDR1 GTSNPN, CDR2 SVGIG (reference sequence). CDR3 length: 13 amino acids. The V end was cut by 0 bases, the J end by 3 bases, with 8 bases between. The CDR3 DNA reads as TGTGCCTGGAGTGTAATGGGGGACACTGAAGCTTTCTTT. Translating it yields CAWSVMGDTEAFF.

The chain links TRBV11-2 to TRBJ1-1, with a tentative D call TRBD1 (5 bases). V shed 11 bases and J shed 0 bases, with 13 bases lying between them. The CDR3 consists of 13 residues. CDR1 SGHAT and CDR2 FQNNGV come from the germline V gene. CDR3 coding DNA: TGTGCCGACCGGGGGTACATGAACACTGAAGCTTTCTTT. Translating it yields CADRGYMNTEAFF. The full variable domain, in which reference TRBV11-2 and TRBJ1-1 provide the parts outside the CDR3, is EAGVAQSPRYKIIEKRQSVAFWCNPISGHATLYWYQQILGQGPKLLIQFQNNGVVDDSQLPKDRFSAERLKGVDSTLKIQPAKLEDSAVYLCADRGYMNTEAFFGQGTRLTVV.

This clonotype was counted ten times or more. The chain couples TRBV12-3 or TRBV12-4 to TRBJ1-3; the D gene is possibly TRBD1 (5 bases). Trimming left V 5 bases short and J 2 bases short, with 13 bases between. The CDR3 length is 15 residues. The CDR3 DNA sequence: TGTGCCAGCAGTCCAGGGCCTGAAGCTGGAAACACCATATATTTT. It encodes CASSPGPEAGNTIYF.

The rearrangement links TRBV7-9 to TRBJ2-3; 7 bases align to TRBD2. Germline V gives CDR1 SEHNR, CDR2 FQNEAQ (reference sequence). There are 14 residues in the CDR3. The J segment lost 5 bases and the V segment lost 7 bases, leaving 9 bases of the junction unmatched. The CDR3 DNA reads as TGTGCCAGCACCCTGCCAAGGGAGGGAGATACGCAGTATTTT. This encodes CASTLPREGDTQYF.

The V call is TRBV5-1, the J call TRBJ2-1, with 9 nucleotides matching TRBD1. The V and J ends lost 4 bases and 8 bases, in that order; junction bases with no gene match: 10. CDR1 and CDR2 (germline): SGHRS, YFSETQ. The CDR3 runs 15 residues. The CDR3 coding sequence is TGCGCCAGCAGCCCTTCCCGGGACAGGGTCCATGAGCAGTTCTTC. It translates to CASSPSRDRVHEQFF.

In this sample, this clonotype turned up many times. The chain couples TRBV5-1 to TRBJ1-2; 7 positions match TRBD1. The germline CDR1 and CDR2 sequences are SGHRS and YFSETQ. The CDR3 is 15 amino acids. V lost 2 bases, J lost 10 bases, and 14 bases stayed unmatched. CDR3 loop: CASSLLSGTAFFYTF. The CDR3 DNA is TGCGCCAGCAGCTTATTATCCGGGACAGCCTTTTTCTACACCTTC.

This clonotype was seen many times. The chain combines TRBV30 with TRBJ2-4, with D uncertain. V lost 2 bases and J lost 1, with 12 bases in between. This CDR3 comprises 15 residues. CDR1 and CDR2 from the germline V gene are GTSNPN and SVGIG (reference sequence). CDR3 amino acids: CAWSYKNHAKNIQYF. The CDR3 nucleotides are TGTGCCTGGAGTTACAAAAATCATGCCAAAAACATTCAGTACTTC.